The clone carrying this TCR beta chain has a count of ten or more. Antigen unknown. These data are taken from a study of T cells after yellow fever vaccination. Study context: SMART-Seq v4 Ultra Low Input prepared the low-cell-number fractions.

General observations from the study: Though it reached lower strength, the secondary response hit its peak faster, day 5 versus 15. After the booster, over 95% of CD4 and just over 85% of CD8 primary-response clones were re-detected.

The CDR3 sequence is 15 residues long. The V gene's germline CDR1 is SGHRS and CDR2 YFSETQ. Between the trimmed V and J ends, which lost 3 bases and 2 bases, there was a span of 15 bases. Generation of TCR cDNA used 5'RACE template switching (which added a universal primer site and UMIs). TCRdb re-called the 5' RACE reads through MiXCR, storing one row per CDR3 protein. Among 150,000 or so distinct CDR3 sequences listed, 6.6% were seen once. Sample: CD4+ T cells sorted from PBMCs, taken 10 days after the yellow fever booster vaccination. The clonotype originates from a man aged 25-40 years who received the YFV17D yellow fever vaccine. The genes are TRBV5-1 and TRBJ2-7; a weak D match, TRBD1 (6 bases). For the CDR3, the DNA is TGCGCCAGCAGCTCTCCGGCGACAGGAACCTACGAGCAGTACTTC. It codes for CASSSPATGTYEQYF.